The next 11 T cell receptor beta chains were all read from a single sample in a study of regulatory T cells in long-lasting Graves disease. Researchers made TCR beta libraries by using iRepertoire HTBI primers and running Arm-PCR on CDR3 regions. Via MiXCR, TCRdb re-called the multiplex PCR reads, giving one row per CDR3 protein. Here the sample spans over 400,000 distinct CDR3 sequences, around 13% being singletons. Indicated time point: newly diagnosed GD, antithyroid drugs for less than 3 months. Extracted RNA from PBMCs served as the source of the TCR library. These data also featured in a second study, about T cells in Graves' hyperthyroidism and ophthalmopathy.

This sample comprised peripheral blood mononuclear cells (PBMCs), obtained at new diagnosis, from a patient treated with antithyroid drugs. These receptor sequences come from a woman aged 50 to 65 with Graves disease.

V usage is TRBV7-8 and J usage is TRBJ2-1; 11 nucleotides line up with TRBD2. Germline V gives CDR1 SGHVS, CDR2 FQNEAQ. The CDR3 covers 15 residues. V trimming: 2 bases; J trimming: 7 bases; junction bases outside the gene matches: 4. The CDR3 DNA reads TGTGCCAGCAGCTTAATGTCTAGCGGGAGGAATGAGCAGTTCTTC. Its translation is CASSLMSSGRNEQFF.

This clonotype was counted only a few times. J is TRBJ2-1 and V is TRBV7-9; 11 bases line up with TRBD2. Germline assignment: CDR1 SEHNR and CDR2 FQNEAQ (reference sequence). The CDR3 runs 16 residues. Trimming cost V 2 bases and J 4 bases; bases outside gene matches: 4. CDR3 sequence (DNA): TGTGCCAGCAGCTTAAAACTAGCGGGAGAATACAATGAGCAGTTCTTC. This gives the protein CASSLKLAGEYNEQFF.

This clonotype was detected a few times. The chain combines TRBV28 with TRBJ1-5; 7 bases agree with TRBD1. The CDR3 runs 18 residues. The V gene end was trimmed by 8 bases and the J gene end by 5 bases; junction bases not matched to a gene: 21. Germline V gene data show CDR1 as MDHEN and CDR2 as SYDVKM. As DNA, the CDR3 is TGTGCCAGCGGATTACCTCCATTACAGGGGCGAGGGGATCAGCCCCAGCATTTT. This translates into CASGLPPLQGRGDQPQHF.

There are many counts of this clonotype. The gene calls are TRBV28 and TRBJ1-5, with D uncertain. The CDR3 is 15 residues long. Germline V gene sequence: CDR1 MDHEN, CDR2 SYDVKM. V was cut by 3 bases and J by 1 base, with 10 bases left in between. The CDR3 here is CASSFLGGSNQPQHF. CDR3 in DNA: TGTGCCAGCAGTTTTCTGGGCGGGAGCAATCAGCCCCAGCATTTT. Drawing the rest from reference TRBV28 and TRBJ1-5, the complete variable domain is DVKVTQSSRYLVKRTGEKVFLECVQDMDHENMFWYRQDPGLGLRLIYFSYDVKMKEKGDIPEGYSVSREKKERFSLILESASTNQTSMYLCASSFLGGSNQPQHFGDGTRLSIL.

This clonotype was counted only a few times. The rearrangement uses TRBV7-2 and TRBJ2-2; a weak D match, TRBD2 (6 bases). The CDR3 sequence is 16 residues long. Trimming shortened V by 0 bases and J by 7 bases, and 15 bases separated the two germline ends. Germline CDR1 SGHTA, CDR2 FQGNSA. This chain's CDR3 is CASSLAAGTGYGELFF. CDR3 nucleotides: TGTGCCAGCAGCTTAGCGGCGGGAACAGGATACGGGGAGCTGTTTTTT. The variable domain in full, with the rest retrieved from reference TRBV7-2 and TRBJ2-2, is GAGVSQSPSNKVTEKGKDVELRCDPISGHTALYWYRQSLGQGLEFLIYFQGNSAPDKSGLPSDRFSAERTGGSVSTLTIQRTQQEDSAVYLCASSLAAGTGYGELFFGEGSRLTVL.

This CDR3 reads CATTTGTEYNEQFF. CDR3 sequence (DNA): TGTGCCACCACTACCGGGACAGAGTACAATGAGCAGTTCTTC. The chain uses TRBV6-2 or TRBV6-3 and TRBJ2-1, with TRBD1 matching 7 bases. The germline gives CDR1 MNHEY, CDR2 SVGEGT. CDR3 length: 14 amino acids. V was pared by 10 bases and J by 4 bases, with 10 bases of the junction left unmatched.

The chain links TRBV7-8 to TRBJ1-3; no clear D gene. The V gene lost 4 bases and the J gene lost 0 bases, with 10 bases spanning the gap. The CDR3 sequence is 15 residues long. From germline, CDR1 is SGHVS and CDR2 FQNEAQ. The CDR3 DNA is TGTGCCAGCAGCTCATCGTATAGCTCTGGAAACACCATATATTTT. This codes for CASSSSYSSGNTIYF.

This clonotype was observed many times. The CDR3 DNA is TGTGCCAGCTCGGGACAGGGAGTAATTTTCTATGGCTACACCTTC. Translating gives CASSGQGVIFYGYTF. The chain recombines TRBV28 with TRBJ1-2; 9 bases align to TRBD1. CDR1 and CDR2 (germline): MDHEN, SYDVKM. CDR3 length: 15 amino acids. Trimming at V came to 8 bases and at J to 4 bases, leaving 11 bases not matched to a gene.

V and J are TRBV27 and TRBJ1-5; D is uncertain. Germline CDR1 is MNHEY and CDR2 is SMNVEV (reference sequence). The CDR3 loop spans 15 amino acids. Trimming shortened V by 2 bases and J by 0 bases, and 8 bases separated the two germline ends. The CDR3 DNA sequence: TGTGCCAGCAGTTTAGATGCTAGTAGCAATCAGCCCCAGCATTTT. Translating it yields CASSLDASSNQPQHF.

The rearrangement joins TRBV7-9 to TRBJ2-1; 12 bases align to TRBD1. CDR3 length: 17 residues. With V trimmed by 1 base and J by 7 bases, 8 bases remained unmatched. Germline V gene data show CDR1 as SEHNR and CDR2 as FQNEAQ (reference sequence). In DNA form, the CDR3 reads TGTGCCAGCAGCTTAGGAGCCGGGACAGGGGGCCCGAATGAGCAGTTCTTC. Protein: CASSLGAGTGGPNEQFF.

The rearrangement uses TRBV7-2 and TRBJ2-5; a possible D gene is TRBD2 (5 bases). Germline CDR1 SGHTA, CDR2 FQGNSA. The CDR3 loop spans 17 amino acids. V lost 4 bases to trimming and J lost 6 bases, with 24 bases between them. CDR3 DNA sequence: TGTGCCAGCAGCTCCAAGGTGTACGGGGTCTTCACCCAGACCCAGTACTTC. Encoded protein: CASSSKVYGVFTQTQYF. The entire variable domain, with the rest obtained from reference TRBV7-2 and TRBJ2-5, is as follows: GAGVSQSPSNKVTEKGKDVELRCDPISGHTALYWYRQSLGQGLEFLIYFQGNSAPDKSGLPSDRFSAERTGGSVSTLTIQRTQQEDSAVYLCASSSKVYGVFTQTQYFGPGTRLLVL.